These T cell receptor beta chains were read from a single sample in a study of blood T cell repertoires in COVID-19. Only in-frame clones appear in the TCRdb table, and some are missing; sequencing was by immunoSEQ multiplex PCR. The sample includes 90,000 to 110,000 clones, approximately 82% of them seen just once. Source material: peripheral blood. The receptors were gathered from a woman aged 55 to 70 with acute or convalescent COVID-19. Each CDR3 is given with its conserved first and last residue. The order of the fields is V gene, clone size, J gene, D gene, CDR3 protein, CDR3 DNA. The D gene is left open where the match is weak. Rows give clone size only sometimes, using once, few, many, or a class for an expanded clone.

V: TRBV5-6; size: few; J: TRBJ2-2; D: .; CDR3: CASSLDRISGELFF; DNA: TGTGCCAGCAGCCTCGACAGGATCTCCGGGGAGCTGTTTTTT
V: TRBV11-2; size: .; J: TRBJ1-1; D: .; CDR3: CASSEGMNTEAFF; DNA: TGTGCCAGCAGCGAGGGCATGAACACTGAAGCTTTCTTT
V: TRBV7-8; size: .; J: TRBJ2-1; D: .; CDR3: CASSRSAGWEQFF; DNA: TGTGCCAGCAGCCGAAGTGCGGGGTGGGAGCAGTTCTTC
V: TRBV5-4; size: .; J: TRBJ2-7; D: .; CDR3: CASSSNSYIPYEQYF; DNA: TGTGCCAGCAGCTCGAACAGTTACATCCCCTACGAGCAGTACTTC
V: TRBV2; size: .; J: TRBJ2-7; D: .; CDR3: CASSPQFAYEQYF; DNA: TGTGCCAGCAGTCCCCAGTTTGCCTACGAGCAGTACTTC
V: TRBV6-5; size: .; J: TRBJ1-1; D: .; CDR3: CASSLPTGRAFF; DNA: TGTGCCAGCAGTTTACCGACGGGGAGAGCTTTCTTT
V: TRBV5-6; size: .; J: TRBJ2-3; D: TRBD2; CDR3: CASGGPGLAATDTQYF; DNA: TGTGCCAGCGGGGGACCGGGACTAGCGGCCACAGATACGCAGTATTTT
V: TRBV5-1; size: .; J: TRBJ2-7; D: .; CDR3: CASSLAAVTAYEQYF; DNA: TGCGCCAGCAGCTTGGCTGCGGTAACTGCCTACGAGCAGTACTTC
V: TRBV11-2; size: once; J: TRBJ1-6; D: TRBD1; CDR3: CASSPPGQEGSPLHF; DNA: TGTGCCAGCAGCCCTCCGGGACAGGAAGGATCACCCCTCCACTTT
V: TRBV30; size: .; J: TRBJ2-5; D: .; CDR3: CAWSVLVQVTTQYF; DNA: TGTGCCTGGAGTGTACTGGTCCAGGTTACGACCCAGTACTTC
V: TRBV10-3; size: .; J: TRBJ1-1; D: .; CDR3: CAISLRENTEAFF; DNA: TGTGCCATCAGCTTACGGGAGAACACTGAAGCTTTCTTT
V: TRBV29-1; size: .; J: TRBJ1-6; D: .; CDR3: CSAAAGYGSPLHF; DNA: TGCAGCGCCGCGGCAGGGTACGGATCACCCCTCCACTTT
V: TRBV7-9; size: .; J: TRBJ2-5; D: TRBD1; CDR3: CASSRGDSPRETQYF; DNA: TGTGCCAGCAGCCGTGGGGACAGCCCTCGAGAGACCCAGTACTTC
V: TRBV5-1; size: .; J: TRBJ1-1; D: .; CDR3: CASSLYRGQNTEAFF; DNA: TGCGCCAGCAGCTTGTATAGAGGGCAAAACACTGAAGCTTTCTTT
V: TRBV5-1; size: .; J: TRBJ1-3; D: TRBD1; CDR3: CASSSDRGLGNTIYF; DNA: TGCGCCAGCAGCTCCGACAGGGGGCTTGGAAACACCATATATTTT
V: TRBV5-6; size: once; J: TRBJ1-1; D: TRBD1; CDR3: CASSSLTGFAEAFF; DNA: TGTGCCAGCAGCTCGTTGACAGGGTTCGCAGAAGCTTTCTTT
V: TRBV19; size: .; J: TRBJ2-2; D: .; CDR3: CASSWRTENTGELFF; DNA: TGTGCCAGTAGTTGGAGGACAGAGAACACCGGGGAGCTGTTTTTT
V: TRBV11-3; size: few; J: TRBJ2-2; D: TRBD2; CDR3: CASSRTSGTAGELFF; DNA: TGTGCCAGCAGCCGGACTAGCGGGACCGCCGGGGAGCTGTTTTTT
V: TRBV7-3; size: .; J: TRBJ2-7; D: .; CDR3: CASSLGASREYEQYF; DNA: TGTGCCAGCAGCTTAGGGGCATCAAGAGAGTACGAGCAGTACTTC
V: TRBV28; size: .; J: TRBJ1-1; D: TRBD1; CDR3: CASRQGDPRGEAFF; DNA: TGTGCCAGCAGACAGGGGGATCCAAGGGGCGAAGCTTTCTTT
V: TRBV2; size: .; J: TRBJ2-3; D: .; CDR3: CASSLASPSTDTQYF; DNA: TGTGCCAGCAGTTTAGCCAGCCCTAGCACAGATACGCAGTATTTT
V: TRBV11-2; size: .; J: TRBJ2-5; D: TRBD2; CDR3: CASSLRGLAGAGETQYF; DNA: TGTGCCAGCAGCTTAAGGGGACTAGCGGGGGCGGGCGAGACCCAGTACTTC
V: TRBV6-2/TRBV6-3; size: .; J: TRBJ2-7; D: TRBD2; CDR3: CASSYERGYEQYF; DNA: TGTGCCAGCAGTTACGAGCGGGGTTACGAGCAGTACTTC
V: TRBV6-5; size: once; J: TRBJ1-2; D: .; CDR3: CASSQNSIANYGYTF; DNA: TGTGCCAGCAGTCAGAACAGCATAGCTAACTATGGCTACACCTTC
V: TRBV7-9; size: .; J: TRBJ1-5; D: TRBD1; CDR3: CASSQTGGSPQHF; DNA: TGTGCCAGCAGCCAAACAGGGGGAAGCCCCCAGCATTTT
V: TRBV9; size: .; J: TRBJ1-6; D: TRBD1; CDR3: CASSVAWDRVGSPLHF; DNA: TGTGCCAGCAGCGTAGCTTGGGACAGGGTTGGGTCACCCCTCCACTTT
V: TRBV5-1; size: .; J: TRBJ2-5; D: TRBD2; CDR3: CASSSQGLVETQYF; DNA: TGCGCCAGCAGCTCCCAGGGACTAGTGGAGACCCAGTACTTC
V: TRBV9; size: .; J: TRBJ2-2; D: TRBD1; CDR3: CASSVGQGIAGELFF; DNA: TGTGCCAGCAGCGTCGGACAGGGAATTGCCGGGGAGCTGTTTTTT
V: TRBV6-6; size: .; J: TRBJ2-3; D: TRBD2; CDR3: CASSYGSGGAIDTQYF; DNA: TGTGCCAGCAGTTACGGTAGCGGGGGGGCGATAGATACGCAGTATTTT
V: TRBV10-3; size: .; J: TRBJ2-7; D: .; CDR3: CAISAHYEQYF; DNA: TGTGCCATCAGTGCCCACTACGAGCAGTACTTC
V: TRBV10-3; size: .; J: TRBJ1-1; D: .; CDR3: CAISVGVGEGTEAFF; DNA: TGTGCCATCAGTGTAGGAGTGGGGGAGGGCACTGAAGCTTTCTTT
V: TRBV6-5; size: .; J: TRBJ1-2; D: .; CDR3: CASSQTGRGGDGYTF; DNA: TGTGCCAGCAGTCAAACAGGAAGGGGGGGAGATGGCTACACCTTC
V: TRBV29-1; size: .; J: TRBJ1-5; D: TRBD1; CDR3: CSVGIGQGANQPQHF; DNA: TGCAGCGTTGGCATAGGACAGGGCGCCAATCAGCCCCAGCATTTT
V: TRBV5-6; size: once; J: TRBJ2-7; D: TRBD2; CDR3: CASSFGLAGKYEQYF; DNA: TGTGCCAGCAGCTTCGGACTAGCGGGGAAGTACGAGCAGTACTTC
V: TRBV5-1; size: .; J: TRBJ2-3; D: TRBD2; CDR3: CASSSRLAGGFDTQYF; DNA: TGCGCCAGCAGCTCAAGACTAGCGGGGGGGTTTGATACGCAGTATTTT
V: TRBV27; size: .; J: TRBJ2-1; D: TRBD1; CDR3: CASSLGQGAPGEQFF; DNA: TGTGCCAGCAGTTTGGGACAGGGGGCGCCTGGTGAGCAGTTCTTC
V: TRBV12-3/TRBV12-4; size: once; J: TRBJ2-7; D: .; CDR3: CASSLLSYEQYF; DNA: TGTGCCAGCAGTTTACTATCCTACGAGCAGTACTTC
V: TRBV30; size: .; J: TRBJ1-4; D: .; CDR3: CAWSVQQREKLFF; DNA: TGTGCCTGGAGTGTACAACAGAGAGAAAAACTGTTTTTT
V: TRBV6-5; size: once; J: TRBJ2-5; D: .; CDR3: CASSTGYGTQYF; DNA: TGTGCCAGCAGTACAGGGTATGGGACCCAGTACTTC
V: TRBV2; size: .; J: TRBJ2-7; D: .; CDR3: CASRQEVKGEQYF; DNA: TGTGCCAGCAGGCAGGAGGTTAAGGGTGAGCAGTACTTC
V: TRBV7-9; size: .; J: TRBJ2-7; D: TRBD1; CDR3: CASSRTGGPYEQYF; DNA: TGTGCCAGCAGCCGCACAGGGGGCCCCTACGAGCAGTACTTC
V: TRBV3-1/TRBV3-2; size: .; J: TRBJ1-1; D: .; CDR3: CASSQTNTEAFF; DNA: TGTGCCAGCAGCCAAACTAACACTGAAGCTTTCTTT
V: TRBV6-1; size: .; J: TRBJ1-2; D: .; CDR3: CASSDPLRGRYGYTF; DNA: TGTGCCAGCAGTGATCCCCTTAGGGGCCGCTATGGCTACACCTTC
V: TRBV7-9; size: .; J: TRBJ2-5; D: .; CDR3: CASSATQVPLGTQYF; DNA: TGTGCCAGCAGCGCGACACAGGTCCCCCTCGGGACCCAGTACTTC
V: TRBV27; size: few; J: TRBJ2-1; D: .; CDR3: CASRKESARKQFF; DNA: TGTGCCAGCCGAAAGGAGAGCGCTAGGAAGCAGTTCTTC
V: TRBV24-1; size: .; J: TRBJ2-1; D: .; CDR3: CATSEQTSYNEQFF; DNA: TGTGCCACCAGTGAACAAACTAGTTACAATGAGCAGTTCTTC
V: TRBV6-1; size: .; J: TRBJ1-2; D: .; CDR3: CASSEDRPYGYTF; DNA: TGTGCCAGCAGTGAGGACAGACCCTATGGCTACACCTTC
V: TRBV5-1; size: .; J: TRBJ2-1; D: .; CDR3: CASSLMAGSSYNEQFF; DNA: TGCGCCAGCAGCTTGATGGCGGGAAGCTCCTACAATGAGCAGTTCTTC
V: TRBV11-2; size: .; J: TRBJ2-2; D: TRBD1; CDR3: CASSPGTGRTGELFF; DNA: TGTGCCAGCAGTCCCGGGACAGGGCGCACCGGGGAGCTGTTTTTT
V: TRBV3-1/TRBV3-2; size: once; J: TRBJ2-2; D: .; CDR3: CASSQVTGELFF; DNA: TGTGCCAGCAGCCAAGTAACCGGGGAGCTGTTTTTT
V: TRBV28; size: .; J: TRBJ1-5; D: .; CDR3: CASTSGVGNQPQHF; DNA: TGTGCCAGCACTTCAGGGGTCGGCAATCAGCCCCAGCATTTT
V: TRBV4-1; size: .; J: TRBJ1-2; D: .; CDR3: CASSQGQGIGAHGYTF; DNA: TGCGCCAGCAGCCAAGGGCAGGGAATTGGAGCTCATGGCTACACCTTC
V: TRBV29-1; size: .; J: TRBJ1-1; D: .; CDR3: CSGGTEAFF; DNA: TGCAGCGGGGGGACAGAAGCTTTCTTT
V: TRBV7-9; size: .; J: TRBJ1-2; D: .; CDR3: CASSLEGKRGYTF; DNA: TGTGCCAGCAGCTTAGAAGGAAAGCGGGGCTACACCTTC